This record covers a single TCR beta chain. The antigen remains undetermined. Noted time point: blood 4 weeks post-SBRT, at nephrectomy. Treatment here: 15 Gy SBRT to primary tumor, nephrectomy 4 weeks later. Nephrectomy followed 15 Gy stereotactic body radiation by 4 weeks. Produced via immunoSEQ multiplex PCR; TCRdb's table is partial and in-frame only. The sample holds around 95,000 clones; more than 65% are singletons and the top ten take 6% to 9%. This CDR3 spans 16 amino acids. The germline CDR1 and CDR2 sequences are SGHNT and YYREEE (reference sequence). Trimming stripped 3 bases from V and 2 bases from J, with 16 bases between. The data are from a study of radiation and T cells in renal cell carcinoma. Overall study results and limits: From baseline, blood top tumor clonotypes peaked at 2 weeks post-radiation.

The clonotype originates from a man in his sixties with renal cell carcinoma. The J gene is TRBJ2-3, the V gene TRBV5-4; D might be TRBD2 (5 bases). Sequenced here: blood, sampled from a patient whose treatment included radiotherapy and nephrectomy. The CDR3 nucleotides are TGTGCCAGCAGCTCCAAAGCGGAGAGAGACACAGATACGCAGTATTTT. Amino acid sequence: CASSSKAERDTDTQYF.